In this sample, the clone carrying this T cell receptor (beta chain) turned up a few times. The antigen remains undetermined. The data originate from a study of metastatic and nonmetastatic thyroid tumors. Findings and limits, study-wide: According to reports, the diversity of TCR beta was significantly higher in malignant thyroid tumors than in benign nodules, and this held in both blood and tumor samples.

MiXCR reprocessed the PCR reads for TCRdb. The sample includes around 46,000 clones, roughly a fifth of them seen just once. V dropped 5 bases and J dropped 3; count of bases not matched to a gene: 4. CDR1 and CDR2 from the germline V gene are ENHRY and SYGVKD. The CDR3 spans 14 residues. The entire patient cohort was treatment-naive prior to thyroid surgery. The clonotype comes from a male donor with papillary thyroid cancer or a benign thyroid nodule (not recorded which). Some clones in this sample may be carry-over from other donors' samples. Sequencing was performed on blood. This chain joins TRBV10-3 and TRBJ2-7; 10 nucleotides agree with TRBD2. DNA of the CDR3: TGTGCCATCAGTCTCCAGCGGGAGGGCTACGAGCAGTACTTC. Its protein is CAISLQREGYEQYF.